This T cell receptor beta chain is from a study of OX40 agonist ivuxolimab in advanced cancers. Whole-study context: Dose-escalation subjects each had hepatocellular carcinoma, melanoma, renal cell or head and neck cancer. A male proportion of 82.7% was recorded, with mean age approximately 57 years and range roughly 23 to 85.

Assay: immunoSEQ multiplex PCR; the TCRdb copy retains only in-frame clones and omits some. This sample has about 33,000 clones, with around 84% found just once. Here the sequenced sample was CD4+ or CD8+ T cells sorted from blood, taken in a trial of the OX40 agonist ivuxolimab. The origin of this receptor is an adult with an advanced solid tumor such as melanoma, head and neck, liver or kidney cancer.

DNA for the CDR3: TGTGCCAGCAGTCCGGACAGGGGGCCTTACTACAATGAGCAGTTCTTC. Translated, it gives CASSPDRGPYYNEQFF. This chain uses TRBV28 with TRBJ2-1; the match to TRBD1 covers 11 bases. Per the germline V gene, CDR1 is MDHEN and CDR2 is SYDVKM. The V gene end was trimmed by 5 bases and the J gene end by 3 bases; junction bases not matched to a gene: 6. This CDR3 has 16 amino acids. Supplemented by reference TRBV28 and TRBJ2-1, the full variable domain reads DVKVTQSSRYLVKRTGEKVFLECVQDMDHENMFWYRQDPGLGLRLIYFSYDVKMKEKGDIPEGYSVSREKKERFSLILESASTNQTSMYLCASSPDRGPYYNEQFFGPGTRLTVL.